The 30 T cell receptor beta chains below were found in one sample sequenced in a study of shared clonotypes between healthy human individuals. Here immunoSEQ multiplex PCR was the method, and the copy in TCRdb shows in-frame clones only, minus some. The sample carries fewer than 200,000 clones, about 68% recorded once. Sequenced input: memory CD4+ T cells sorted from blood. Indicated subset: CD45RA-negative fraction. Receptor source: a man younger than 40 in good health.

The CDR3 is CASSLQNNHEKLFF. CDR3 sequence (DNA): TGTGCCAGCAGCTTACAGAACAACCATGAAAAACTGTTTTTT. This rearrangement joins TRBV5-4 to TRBJ1-4; D is undetermined. V was clipped by 2 bases and J by 6 bases, with 11 bases between them. This CDR3 is 14 amino acids long. Germline V gene sequence: CDR1 SGHNT, CDR2 YYREEE (reference sequence).

This clone has a single count. This chain connects TRBV4-3 to TRBJ2-1; D uncertain. The CDR3 runs to 16 residues. Germline lookup yields CDR1 LGHNA and CDR2 YSLEER. V shed 3 bases and J shed 7 bases, with 19 bases lying between them. In nucleotides, the CDR3 is TGCGCCAGCAGCCATCTCTCCGGCCCCATAGGGAATGAGCAGTTCTTC. It translates to CASSHLSGPIGNEQFF.

This chain joins TRBV29-1 and TRBJ2-7; TRBD1 is a possible D gene (6 bases). V was shortened by 3 bases and J by 4 bases, with 13 bases between the two germline ends. The germline V gene encodes CDR1 SQVTM and CDR2 ANQGSEA. CDR3 length equals 13 residues. In DNA form, the CDR3 reads TGCAGCGTTGAGCCCCAGGGGCAATACGAGCAGTACTTC. The encoded protein is CSVEPQGQYEQYF.

The rearrangement joins TRBV11-1 to TRBJ2-7; TRBD1 aligns across 9 bases. Germline V CDR1 and CDR2: SGHAT, FQDESV (reference sequence). This CDR3 comprises 18 residues. The ends lost 6 bases at V and 0 bases at J; junction bases unmatched: 15. The CDR3 nucleotides read TGTGCCAGCAGAGCCTGCGGACAGGGGCCCTATCGCTCCTACGAGCAGTACTTC. Its protein product is CASRACGQGPYRSYEQYF.

This clone was counted a few times. The chain is built from TRBV2 and TRBJ2-7; D is perhaps TRBD1 (6 bases). The germline CDR1 and CDR2 sequences are SNHLY and FYNNEI. V lost 4 bases, J lost 4 bases, and 11 bases lay in between. This CDR3 has 13 residues. In nucleotides, the CDR3 is TGTGCCAGCAGTGCCCTAGGACAGTACGAGCAGTACTTC. Its translation: CASSALGQYEQYF.

The chain links TRBV7-2 to TRBJ2-7; 10 nucleotides agree with TRBD1. Germline V gene lookup returns CDR1 SGHTA and CDR2 FQGNSA. The CDR3 is 15 amino acids. Trimming removed 4 bases from V and 1 base from J; junction bases left unmatched: 4. This CDR3 reads CASSSRQGASYEQYF. The CDR3 nucleotides are TGTGCCAGCAGCTCGAGACAGGGGGCTTCCTACGAGCAGTACTTC.

V is TRBV2 and J is TRBJ2-3; 11 bases map to TRBD2. The V gene end was trimmed by 7 bases and the J gene end by 1 base; junction bases not matched to a gene: 4. Germline V lookup: CDR1 SNHLY, CDR2 FYNNEI. CDR3 size: 15 residues. The CDR3 here is CASTEGLAGTDTQYF. The CDR3 bases are TGTGCCAGCACCGAGGGACTAGCGGGCACAGATACGCAGTATTTT.

The V call is TRBV29-1, the J call TRBJ2-7; possibly TRBD2 for D (5 bases). V shed 1 base and J shed 5 bases, with 6 bases lying between them. The CDR3 sequence is 11 residues long. Looked up from germline, CDR1 is SQVTM and CDR2 is ANQGSEA. The DNA for the CDR3 is TGCAGCGTTGAAGGCGGGCACGAGCAGTACTTC. As protein: CSVEGGHEQYF.

The chain couples TRBV18 to TRBJ2-2; D gene ambiguous. Trimming took off 3 bases at V and 0 bases at J, with 5 bases between the two ends. The CDR3 has 14 amino acids. Germline CDR1 is KGHSH and CDR2 is LQKENI. The CDR3 DNA reads TGTGCCAGCTCACCGGGTGCGAACACCGGGGAGCTGTTTTTT. Translation gives CASSPGANTGELFF.

The chain employs TRBV5-1 and TRBJ1-3, with D hard to call. CDR3 length: 15 amino acids. Trimming left V 0 bases short and J 0 bases short, with 7 bases between. CDR1 is SGHRS, CDR2 YFSETQ, per germline. The CDR3 DNA is TGCGCCAGCAGCTTGGTGGGTTTCTCTGGAAACACCATATATTTT. Translation gives CASSLVGFSGNTIYF. Complete variable domain (other parts from reference TRBV5-1 and TRBJ1-3): KAGVTQTPRYLIKTRGQQVTLSCSPISGHRSVSWYQQTPGQGLQFLFEYFSETQRNKGNFPGRFSGRQFSNSRSEMNVSTLELGDSALYLCASSLVGFSGNTIYFGEGSWLTVV.

The sample holds one count of this clone. The J gene is TRBJ2-7, the V gene TRBV5-1; D is ambiguous. CDR3 length equals 15 residues. In germline, CDR1 is SGHRS, CDR2 YFSETQ. V was cut by 4 bases and J by 4 bases, with 18 bases left in between. The CDR3 nucleotides are TGCGCCAGCAGCCCAACCGGATCAGAGCTATACGAGCAGTACTTC. Its translation is CASSPTGSELYEQYF.

The chain carries TRBV29-1 and TRBJ2-7, with D tentatively TRBD2 (6 bases). The CDR3 spans 12 residues. Trimming cost V 4 bases and J 7 bases, with 14 bases left between them. Looked up from germline, CDR1 is SQVTM and CDR2 is ANQGSEA. DNA of the CDR3: TGCAGCGTTGCGACGGGAGTAAATGAGCAGTACTTC. It specifies CSVATGVNEQYF.

The chain joins TRBV9 to TRBJ2-3; possibly TRBD2 for D (6 bases). The V and J ends lost 5 bases and 3 bases respectively, with 13 bases between them. This CDR3 has 14 amino acids. Germline CDR1 reads SGDLS; CDR2 reads YYNGEE. The CDR3 nucleotides read TGTGCCAGCAGTAGACTAGTCTGGACAGATACGCAGTATTTT. The encoded protein is CASSRLVWTDTQYF. The whole variable domain, remainder taken from reference TRBV9 and TRBJ2-3, is DSGVTQTPKHLITATGQRVTLRCSPRSGDLSVYWYQQSLDQGLQFLIQYYNGEERAKGNILERFSAQQFPDLHSELNLSSLELGDSALYFCASSRLVWTDTQYFGPGTRLTVL.

V and J are TRBV12-5 and TRBJ2-1; no definite D call. Trimming shortened V by 10 bases and J by 3 bases, and 25 bases separated the two germline ends. Germline assignment: CDR1 LGHNT and CDR2 FRNRAP. This CDR3 region has 17 residues. The CDR3 is CATPAIHFARFYNEQFF. CDR3 nucleotides: TGTGCTACCCCCGCCATACATTTCGCGAGGTTCTACAATGAGCAGTTCTTC.

This chain connects TRBV28 to TRBJ1-2; 8 nucleotides line up with TRBD1. Germline CDR1 reads MDHEN; CDR2 reads SYDVKM. The CDR3 is 15 amino acids. V lost 5 bases and J lost 8; bases outside the gene matches: 13. The CDR3 nucleotides read TGTGCCAGCAGTACGCTCGACAGGGGATTTGGGGGCTACACCTTC. The encoded protein is CASSTLDRGFGGYTF.

The V gene is TRBV5-5, the J gene TRBJ1-2; D is unresolved. With 1 base removed from V and 2 bases from J, the gap between germline ends came to 9 bases. The CDR3 is made up of 14 amino acids. Looked up from germline, CDR1 is SGHKS and CDR2 is YYEKEE (reference sequence). The CDR3 DNA sequence: TGTGCCAGCAGCTTGAGAGCTTCAAACTATGGCTACACCTTC. Translation gives CASSLRASNYGYTF.

The rearrangement uses TRBV28 and TRBJ2-5, with D perhaps TRBD2 (6 bases). With 6 bases removed from V and 3 bases from J, the gap between germline ends came to 17 bases. There are 15 residues in the CDR3. In germline, CDR1 is MDHEN, CDR2 SYDVKM. Written as DNA, the CDR3 is TGTGCCAGCAGCCGCGGGATGCGGGTAGAAGAGACCCAGTACTTC. Translated: CASSRGMRVEETQYF.

This clone was counted a single time. The gene calls are TRBV18 and TRBJ2-1, with TRBD2 identical over 9 bases. Germline values: CDR1 KGHSH, CDR2 LQKENI. The CDR3 is made up of 15 amino acids. After removal of 0 bases from V and 4 bases from J, the junction contained 1 base not matched to a gene. DNA of the CDR3: TGTGCCAGCTCACCACCTAGCGGGGGATACAATGAGCAGTTCTTC. It translates to CASSPPSGGYNEQFF.

This clone showed up many times. This chain links TRBV2 with TRBJ2-7, with 8 bases identical to TRBD1. CDR1 is SNHLY, CDR2 FYNNEI, per germline. The junction had 8 bases not matched to a gene; V was cut back by 3 bases and J by 4 bases. CDR3 size: 15 residues. As DNA, the CDR3 is TGTGCCAGCAGTGACGTGGCCAGGGGGCAATACGAGCAGTACTTC. Protein sequence: CASSDVARGQYEQYF.

The chain is built from TRBV4-3 and TRBJ1-1; D not certain. The CDR3 consists of 15 residues. Trimming stripped 1 base from V and 6 bases from J, with 15 bases between. The germline gives CDR1 LGHNA, CDR2 YSLEER. The CDR3 loop is CASSQAATKAAEAFF. The DNA for the CDR3 is TGCGCCAGCAGCCAAGCAGCTACAAAGGCGGCTGAAGCTTTCTTT.

The genes are TRBV25-1 and TRBJ2-1; perhaps D is TRBD1 or TRBD2 (6 bases each). Trimming left V 5 bases short and J 7 bases short, with 21 bases between. The germline gives CDR1 MGHDK, CDR2 SYGVNS. The CDR3 runs 16 residues. In nucleotides, the CDR3 is TGTGCCAGCAGTAGGGGGACTTTCCCCGACCTAAATGAGCAGTTCTTC. This codes for CASSRGTFPDLNEQFF.

This clone showed up just once. The V call is TRBV28, the J call TRBJ1-5; possibly TRBD1 for D (6 bases). CDR1 is MDHEN and CDR2 is SYDVKM in the germline V gene. Trimming stripped 4 bases from V and 2 bases from J, with 15 bases between. The CDR3 contains 16 residues. Here the CDR3 DNA reads TGTGCCAGCAGTTCTTTTTGGGGGCTCGGCAATCAGCCCCAGCATTTT. Translation: CASSSFWGLGNQPQHF.

This clone was observed a handful of times. In DNA, the CDR3 is TGTGCCTCGACTGGGGGGAGGGTTGAGACCCAGTACTTC. Residues: CASTGGRVETQYF. The rearrangement links TRBV30 to TRBJ2-5; 7 bases line up with TRBD2. This CDR3 comprises 13 residues. The J segment lost 5 bases and the V segment lost 7 bases, leaving 10 bases of the junction unmatched. CDR1 and CDR2 (germline): GTSNPN, SVGIG (reference sequence).

This clone turned up a few times. V gene TRBV4-2 combines with J gene TRBJ1-5; TRBD1 matches 9 bases. V lost 4 bases, J lost 7 bases, and 8 bases stayed unmatched. This CDR3 is 15 amino acids long. Looked up from germline, CDR1 is LGHNA and CDR2 is YNFKEQ. In DNA, the CDR3 is TGTGCCAGCAGCCCGGACAGGGGAGTAGGGCAGCCCCAGCATTTT. Its translation is CASSPDRGVGQPQHF.

The chain has TRBV5-4 and TRBJ2-7, with TRBD2 as a possible D gene (6 bases). With 4 bases removed from V and 3 bases from J, the gap between germline ends came to 17 bases. This CDR3 comprises 15 residues. Per the germline V gene, CDR1 is SGHNT and CDR2 is YYREEE (reference sequence). This CDR3 is CASSTAGGSIYEQYF. The DNA for the CDR3 is TGTGCCAGCAGCACCGCTGGGGGGAGTATCTACGAGCAGTACTTC.

The J gene is TRBJ1-2, the V gene TRBV29-1; D might be TRBD1 (6 bases). The V end lost 6 bases, the J end lost 6 bases, and 11 bases lay between the germline ends. CDR3 size: 11 residues. CDR1 and CDR2 (germline): SQVTM, ANQGSEA. The CDR3 bases are TGCAGCGTGCAGGGGAAGGATGGCTACACCTTC. Protein sequence: CSVQGKDGYTF.

This chain links TRBV28 with TRBJ2-3; D ambiguous. Germline CDR1 and CDR2: MDHEN and SYDVKM. CDR3 length: 13 residues. The germline V and J ends were trimmed by 3 bases and 4 bases, with 8 bases remaining between them. The DNA of the CDR3 is TGTGCCAGCAGTTTGGTGTGGGCAGATACGCAGTATTTT. Amino acids: CASSLVWADTQYF.

This clone was observed a single time. The rearrangement links TRBV4-2 to TRBJ2-7; D is unresolved. Trimming pared 5 bases from V and 1 base from J, leaving 9 bases between. CDR1 is LGHNA, CDR2 YNFKEQ, per germline. The CDR3 is made up of 13 amino acids. CDR3 residues: CASSLQGSYEQYF. DNA of the CDR3: TGTGCCAGCAGCTTGCAAGGGTCCTACGAGCAGTACTTC.

The rearrangement uses TRBV28 and TRBJ2-1; 10 nucleotides line up with TRBD1. The germline V gene has CDR1 MDHEN and CDR2 SYDVKM. The ends lost 6 bases at V and 4 bases at J; junction bases unmatched: 12. This CDR3 has 17 amino acids. In nucleotides, the CDR3 is TGTGCCAGCAGCCATACCCGAGGGACAGGGGCTTACAATGAGCAGTTCTTC. Translation gives CASSHTRGTGAYNEQFF.

Ten or more counts support this clone. The chain joins TRBV5-1 to TRBJ2-3; the match to TRBD2 covers 7 bases. CDR1 is SGHRS and CDR2 is YFSETQ in the germline V gene. This CDR3 is built from 14 residues. V was clipped by 3 bases and J by 2 bases; unmatched bases: 3. The CDR3 spells CASSSGLDTDTQYF. For the CDR3, the DNA is TGCGCCAGCAGCTCCGGACTAGACACAGATACGCAGTATTTT. The whole variable domain, remainder taken from reference TRBV5-1 and TRBJ2-3, is KAGVTQTPRYLIKTRGQQVTLSCSPISGHRSVSWYQQTPGQGLQFLFEYFSETQRNKGNFPGRFSGRQFSNSRSEMNVSTLELGDSALYLCASSSGLDTDTQYFGPGTRLTVL.